The 26 T cell receptor beta chains presented below share a single source sample, sequenced in a study of T-cell memory formation after mild COVID-19. TCRdb called the 5' RACE reads again in MiXCR, with one record for every CDR3 protein. The sample lists nearly 350,000 distinct CDR3 sequences; around 13% were seen once. The source material was PBMCs or a T cell subset sorted from them (not recorded which). Receptors originate from a young man who had mild COVID-19 (a few samples of this study predate the infection). Cell type and time point are not known.

This clonotype occurred a few times. This chain joins TRBV7-2 and TRBJ2-5; D may match TRBD1 or TRBD2 (5 bases each). The CDR3 consists of 14 residues. Looked up from germline, CDR1 is SGHTA and CDR2 is FQGNSA. The V and J ends lost 5 bases and 5 bases respectively, with 15 bases between them. CDR3 nucleotide sequence: TGTGCCAGCAGCCGACAGCTCGGCGGGGAGACCCAGTACTTC. The encoded protein is CASSRQLGGETQYF.

CDR3 nucleotides: TGCGCCAGCAGCCAAGGGTACCTGAGCCCCGAGCAGTACTTC. Translated: CASSQGYLSPEQYF. The chain combines TRBV4-3 with TRBJ2-7, with unresolved D. The CDR3 is 14 residues long. Between the trimmed V and J ends, which lost 1 base and 6 bases, there was a span of 13 bases. CDR1 and CDR2 (germline): LGHNA, YSLEER.

Only a few counts were recorded for this clonotype. This chain uses TRBV20-1 with TRBJ2-1; TRBD2 matches 10 bases. The junction had 13 bases not matched to a gene; V was cut back by 5 bases and J by 3 bases. The CDR3 sequence is 17 residues long. Germline-derived CDR1 and CDR2 are DFQATT and SNEGSKA (reference sequence). The DNA of the CDR3 is TGCAGTGCTCCATATGGCGGCCTAGCGGGGGTCTACAATGAGCAGTTCTTC. Its protein product is CSAPYGGLAGVYNEQFF.

This clonotype occurred a few times. The chain uses TRBV6-5 and TRBJ2-3; D gene unclear. V dropped 7 bases and J dropped 1 base, with 9 bases sitting between them. In germline, CDR1 is MNHEY, CDR2 SVGAGI. CDR3 size: 13 residues. CDR3: CASTPLGTDTQYF. DNA of the CDR3: TGTGCCAGCACGCCATTGGGCACAGATACGCAGTATTTT.

The chain links TRBV7-2 to TRBJ2-4, with 9 bases aligning to TRBD2. This CDR3 comprises 14 residues. J lost 9 bases, V lost 5 bases, and 8 bases had no gene match. Germline-derived CDR1 and CDR2 are SGHTA and FQGNSA. The chain's CDR3 is CASSPSSGDGIQYF. CDR3 coding DNA: TGTGCCAGCAGCCCATCTAGCGGGGACGGCATTCAGTACTTC.

The V call is TRBV7-9, the J call TRBJ1-2, with 9 bases lining up with TRBD1. The CDR3 consists of 15 residues. Germline assignment: CDR1 SEHNR and CDR2 FQNEAQ (reference sequence). V shed 1 base and J 8 bases; nucleotides not matched to a gene: 8. The CDR3 DNA is TGTGCCAGCAGCTTAGGGGCCGGGACAGGGAACGGCTACACCTTC. Translation gives CASSLGAGTGNGYTF.

The rearrangement joins TRBV12-3 or TRBV12-4 to TRBJ2-3; D gene uncertain. Trimming pared 6 bases from V and 0 bases from J, leaving 13 bases between. The CDR3 totals 15 residues. In nucleotides, the CDR3 is TGTGCCAGCAGCCTCGGGTTTATTAGCACAGATACGCAGTATTTT. It is translated as CASSLGFISTDTQYF.

This chain connects TRBV7-2 to TRBJ2-7; no clear D gene. V shed 5 bases and J shed 4 bases, with 9 bases lying between them. Germline loops: CDR1 SGHTA, CDR2 FQGNSA. The CDR3 extends over 12 amino acids. As DNA, the CDR3 is TGTGCCAGCAGCGCGTGGGGTTACGAGCAGTACTTC. Its protein product is CASSAWGYEQYF.

This clonotype has at least ten counts. V and J are TRBV6-5 and TRBJ2-7; 11 bases line up with TRBD2. The germline gives CDR1 MNHEY, CDR2 SVGAGI. The J segment lost 7 bases and the V segment lost 6 bases, leaving 8 bases of the junction unmatched. The CDR3 runs to 14 residues. The CDR3 here is CASSYSGGAGEQYF. CDR3 nucleotides: TGTGCCAGCAGCTATAGCGGGGGGGCGGGGGAGCAGTACTTC.

This clonotype was counted between two and nine times. The rearrangement uses TRBV15 and TRBJ1-2; TRBD1 is a possible D gene (6 bases). Per germline, CDR1 LNHNV and CDR2 YYDKDF (reference sequence). The CDR3 runs to 15 residues. The V end was cut by 0 bases, the J end by 6 bases, with 14 bases between. CDR3 coding DNA: TGTGCCACCAGCAGAGACCCGGCGTCAGGGGATGGCTACACCTTC. It encodes CATSRDPASGDGYTF. Complete variable domain (other parts from reference TRBV15 and TRBJ1-2): DAMVIQNPRYQVTQFGKPVTLSCSQTLNHNVMYWYQQKSSQAPKLLFHYYDKDFNNEADTPDNFQSRRPNTSFCFLDIRSPGLGDTAMYLCATSRDPASGDGYTFGSGTRLTVV.

The V call is TRBV5-1, the J call TRBJ2-1, with 7 bases identical to TRBD1. Trimming cost V 4 bases and J 2 bases; bases outside gene matches: 9. Germline CDR1 is SGHRS and CDR2 is YFSETQ. The CDR3 extends over 16 amino acids. The CDR3 DNA sequence: TGCGCCAGCAGCCACCCGACAGGGAAGGCCTACAATGAGCAGTTCTTC. Its protein product is CASSHPTGKAYNEQFF.

This clonotype has just a few counts. J is TRBJ1-5 and V is TRBV4-1; 7 bases fit TRBD1. V lost 3 bases and J lost 0; bases outside the gene matches: 5. CDR3 length: 16 residues. Per the germline V gene, CDR1 is MGHRA and CDR2 is YSYEKL. CDR3 region: CASSHRGLDSNQPQHF. Written as DNA, the CDR3 is TGCGCCAGCAGCCACAGGGGGTTGGATAGCAATCAGCCCCAGCATTTT.

This rearrangement joins TRBV27 to TRBJ2-1; maybe TRBD2 (7 bases). The CDR3 has 13 amino acids. Germline V gene sequence: CDR1 MNHEY, CDR2 SMNVEV (reference sequence). V shed 2 bases and J shed 9 bases, with 11 bases lying between them. The CDR3 DNA sequence: TGTGCCAGCAGTTTAAGGGGGGGGTCTGAGCAGTTCTTC. Residues: CASSLRGGSEQFF.

This chain uses TRBV12-3 or TRBV12-4 with TRBJ1-2; 7 nucleotides line up with TRBD1. This CDR3 spans 13 amino acids. Unmatched junction bases numbered 6, after V lost 6 bases and J lost 5 bases. The CDR3 coding sequence is TGTGCCAGCAGGCCTCAGGGGGTGTATGGCTACACCTTC. Its translation is CASRPQGVYGYTF.

The sample holds a few counts of this clonotype. The chain employs TRBV4-1 and TRBJ2-3; D remains unclear. Trimming took off 3 bases at V and 4 bases at J, with 11 bases between the two ends. The germline V gene has CDR1 MGHRA and CDR2 YSYEKL. This CDR3 has 14 amino acids. The DNA of the CDR3 is TGCGCCAGCAGCCAGAGCCCGGTGGCAGATACGCAGTATTTT. This codes for CASSQSPVADTQYF.

This clonotype was counted at least ten times. This chain joins TRBV5-1 and TRBJ2-1; D gene uncertain. Germline values: CDR1 SGHRS, CDR2 YFSETQ. This CDR3 is built from 11 residues. The ends were cut back, 4 bases at V and 10 bases at J, with 9 bases in the middle. Here the CDR3 DNA reads TGCGCCAGCAGCCTGGCCCAAGAGCAGTTCTTC. Amino acids: CASSLAQEQFF.

The J gene is TRBJ1-1, the V gene TRBV6-1, with a weak D call TRBD1 (5 bases). The CDR3 extends over 16 amino acids. Germline-derived CDR1 and CDR2 are MNHNS and SASEGT. The V end was cut by 8 bases, the J end by 0 bases, with 19 bases between. In nucleotides, the CDR3 is TGTGCCAGCCAAAACTCCGGGACGTCCATGAACACTGAAGCTTTCTTT. Protein: CASQNSGTSMNTEAFF.

This clonotype showed up just a few times. V and J are TRBV10-3 and TRBJ1-1; maybe TRBD1 (6 bases). The V gene's germline CDR1 is ENHRY and CDR2 SYGVKD. Trimming stripped 4 bases from V and 1 base from J, with 13 bases between. This CDR3 spans 15 amino acids. The DNA of the CDR3 is TGTGCCATCAGTGTAGAAGGGGGGAGGAACACTGAAGCTTTCTTT. It is translated as CAISVEGGRNTEAFF.

The chain carries TRBV2 and TRBJ2-2; TRBD1 matches at 7 bases. V dropped 7 bases and J dropped 7; count of bases not matched to a gene: 15. This CDR3 is 16 amino acids long. Germline CDR1 reads SNHLY; CDR2 reads FYNNEI. The CDR3 loop is CASTATQGPVVGELFF. As DNA, the CDR3 is TGTGCCAGCACGGCAACACAGGGGCCTGTAGTCGGGGAGCTGTTTTTT. The full variable domain, in which reference TRBV2 and TRBJ2-2 provide the parts outside the CDR3, is EPEVTQTPSHQVTQMGQEVILRCVPISNHLYFYWYRQILGQKVEFLVSFYNNEISEKSEIFDDQFSVERPDGSNFTLKIRSTKLEDSAMYFCASTATQGPVVGELFFGEGSRLTVL.

The chain combines TRBV5-1 with TRBJ2-1; D might be TRBD1 (6 bases). Germline values: CDR1 SGHRS, CDR2 YFSETQ. The CDR3 is made up of 16 amino acids. V lost 0 bases and J 2 bases, leaving 12 bases between the germline ends. This CDR3 is CASSLARQAAYNEQFF. CDR3 DNA sequence: TGCGCCAGCAGCTTGGCGCGACAGGCCGCCTACAATGAGCAGTTCTTC.

The rearrangement links TRBV20-1 to TRBJ1-1; D not certain. Germline V gives CDR1 DFQATT, CDR2 SNEGSKA (reference sequence). The CDR3 totals 9 residues. The CDR3 DNA is TGCAGAGAACATTTCGAAGCTTTCTTT. Translation: CREHFEAFF.

This clonotype was detected only a few times. The chain joins TRBV2 to TRBJ2-7; possibly TRBD2 for D (5 bases). The CDR3 consists of 13 residues. Trimming took off 8 bases at V and 3 bases at J, with 14 bases between the two ends. Germline CDR1 SNHLY, CDR2 FYNNEI. This CDR3 is CASGVGRDYEQYV. Written as DNA, the CDR3 is TGTGCCAGCGGAGTAGGCCGGGACTACGAGCAGTACGTC.

The chain is built from TRBV5-1 and TRBJ1-1; TRBD1 matches 9 bases. This CDR3 comprises 15 residues. The trim removed 4 bases at V and 3 bases at J, leaving 7 bases unmatched. Per germline, CDR1 SGHRS and CDR2 YFSETQ. DNA for the CDR3: TGCGCCAGCAGCCCACAGGGACAGGGCTACACTGAAGCTTTCTTT. Translation: CASSPQGQGYTEAFF.

V is TRBV20-1 and J is TRBJ1-2; 7 bases are shared with TRBD1. Trimming cost V 5 bases and J 3 bases; bases outside gene matches: 3. Germline CDR1 and CDR2: DFQATT and SNEGSKA (reference sequence). The CDR3 covers 12 residues. CDR3 nucleotide sequence: TGCAGTGCTGACGACAGGGACTATGGCTACACCTTC. This encodes CSADDRDYGYTF.

V usage is TRBV4-3 and J usage is TRBJ2-7; D ambiguous. Trimming left V 3 bases short and J 5 bases short, with 11 bases between. The germline CDR1 and CDR2 sequences are LGHNA and YSLEER. The CDR3 runs 13 residues. The CDR3 is CASSHLRADEQYF. As DNA, the CDR3 is TGCGCCAGCAGCCACCTCCGGGCCGACGAGCAGTACTTC.

This chain joins TRBV6-2 or TRBV6-3 and TRBJ2-1; 7 bases map to TRBD1. Germline assignment: CDR1 MNHEY and CDR2 SVGEGT. The CDR3 is 13 residues long. After removal of 7 bases from V and 7 bases from J, the junction contained 7 bases not matched to a gene. The CDR3 DNA follows: TGTGCCAGCACCCTGACAGGGAAGAATGAGCAGTTCTTC. Amino acid sequence: CASTLTGKNEQFF.